Ten or more counts support the clone carrying this TCR beta chain. Amplification of TCR beta CDR3 regions was performed using RNA transcripts as template. First-round RT-PCR of the TCR CDR3 relied on the HTBI primer set. MiXCR was run by TCRdb on the multiplex PCR reads, yielding one entry per CDR3 protein. The sample has fewer than 600,000 distinct CDR3 sequences; approximately 14% are singletons. Patients aged 18 to 65 with hyperthyroidism were newly diagnosed, with duration under 2 months. Germline lookup yields CDR1 SNHLY and CDR2 FYNNEI. CDR3 length: 12 amino acids. The ends were cut back, 8 bases at V and 9 bases at J, with 14 bases in the middle. This entry comes from a study of T cells in Graves' hyperthyroidism and ophthalmopathy.

This TCR came from a young woman with Graves' hyperthyroidism. The chain carries TRBV2 and TRBJ1-5; TRBD1 is a possible D gene (5 bases). The sample was blood. CDR3 in DNA: TGTGCCAGCGACAGCTGGGGATCGCCCCAGCATTTT. It codes for CASDSWGSPQHF.